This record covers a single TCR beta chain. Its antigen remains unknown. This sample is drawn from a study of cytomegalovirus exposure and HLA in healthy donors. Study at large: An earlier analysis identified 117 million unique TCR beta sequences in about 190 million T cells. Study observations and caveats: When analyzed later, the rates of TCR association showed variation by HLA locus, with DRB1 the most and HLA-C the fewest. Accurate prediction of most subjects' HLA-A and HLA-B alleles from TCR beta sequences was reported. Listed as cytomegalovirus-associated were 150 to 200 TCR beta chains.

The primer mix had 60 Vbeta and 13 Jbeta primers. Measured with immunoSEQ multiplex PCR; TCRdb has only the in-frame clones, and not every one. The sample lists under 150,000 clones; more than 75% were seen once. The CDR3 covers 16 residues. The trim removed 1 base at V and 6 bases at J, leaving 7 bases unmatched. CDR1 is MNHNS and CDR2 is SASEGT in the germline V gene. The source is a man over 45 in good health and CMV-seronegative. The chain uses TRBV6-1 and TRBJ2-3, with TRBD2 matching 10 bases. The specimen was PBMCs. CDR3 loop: CASSEDSGRAFDTQYF. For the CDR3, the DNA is TGTGCCAGCAGTGAAGACAGCGGGAGGGCCTTTGATACGCAGTATTTT.